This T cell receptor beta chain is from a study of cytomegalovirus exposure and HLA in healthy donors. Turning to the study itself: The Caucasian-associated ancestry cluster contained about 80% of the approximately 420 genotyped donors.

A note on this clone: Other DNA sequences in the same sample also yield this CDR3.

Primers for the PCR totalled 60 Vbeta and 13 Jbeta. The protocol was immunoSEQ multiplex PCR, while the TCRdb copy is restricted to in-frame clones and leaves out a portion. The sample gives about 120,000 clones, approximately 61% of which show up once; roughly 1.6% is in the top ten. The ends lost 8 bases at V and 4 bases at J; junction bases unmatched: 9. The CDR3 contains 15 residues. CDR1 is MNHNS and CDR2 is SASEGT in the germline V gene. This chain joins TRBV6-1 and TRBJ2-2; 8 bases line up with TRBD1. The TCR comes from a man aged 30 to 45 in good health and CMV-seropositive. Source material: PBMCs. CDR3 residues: CASGLLQGGTGELFF. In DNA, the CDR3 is TGTGCCAGCGGACTCCTACAGGGGGGCACCGGGGAGCTGTTTTTT.